Below are 29 T cell receptor beta chains sequenced from a single sample in a study of technical replicates of blood from several donors. Only in-frame clones appear in the TCRdb table, and some are missing; sequencing was by immunoSEQ multiplex PCR. Here the sample spans over 85,000 clones, 90% to 95% being singletons. The sample consisted of T cells isolated from PBMCs. The receptors were gathered from a human donor in good health.

The V gene is TRBV2, the J gene TRBJ1-5, with D perhaps matching TRBD1 (6 bases). The germline V and J ends were trimmed by 7 bases and 7 bases, with 14 bases remaining between them. This CDR3 contains 13 residues. CDR1 SNHLY and CDR2 FYNNEI come from the germline V gene. The CDR3 is CASNGQTEQPQHF. The CDR3 nucleotides read TGTGCCAGCAATGGACAGACGGAACAGCCCCAGCATTTT.

V is TRBV28 and J is TRBJ2-7; 9 nucleotides align to TRBD2. The length of the CDR3 is 15 residues. V shed 4 bases and J 2 bases; nucleotides not matched to a gene: 6. The germline V gene has CDR1 MDHEN and CDR2 SYDVKM. Here the CDR3 reads CASSSLAGGAYEQYF. In DNA, the CDR3 is TGTGCCAGCAGTTCACTAGCGGGCGGCGCCTACGAGCAGTACTTC.

The V gene is TRBV10-3, the J gene TRBJ1-5; 8 bases line up with TRBD1. The ends lost 3 bases at V and 1 base at J; junction bases unmatched: 5. CDR3 length: 16 amino acids. The V gene's germline CDR1 is ENHRY and CDR2 SYGVKD. CDR3 bases: TGTGCCATCAGTGATCAGGGGGCCACCAGCAATCAGCCCCAGCATTTT. Residues: CAISDQGATSNQPQHF.

The chain has TRBV12-5 and TRBJ2-6, with TRBD1 matching 9 bases. V lost 2 bases to trimming and J lost 0 bases; unmatched junction nucleotides: 8. The CDR3 is made up of 19 amino acids. Germline loops: CDR1 LGHNT, CDR2 FRNRAP. DNA for the CDR3: TGTGCTAGTGGTTTGATGCGACAGGGGGTTCGCTCTGGGGCCAACGTCCTGACTTTC. Translation: CASGLMRQGVRSGANVLTF.

The chain joins TRBV18 to TRBJ1-1, with D possibly TRBD1 on 5 matching bases. V lost 0 bases, J lost 1 base, and 9 bases lay in between. The germline CDR1 and CDR2 sequences are KGHSH and LQKENI. The CDR3 spans 15 residues. DNA for the CDR3: TGTGCCAGCTCACCACCGGGCAGGGCGAACACTGAAGCTTTCTTT. Translated, it gives CASSPPGRANTEAFF. Filled out from reference TRBV18 and TRBJ1-1, the complete variable domain reads NAGVMQNPRHLVRRRGQEARLRCSPMKGHSHVYWYRQLPEEGLKFMVYLQKENIIDESGMPKERFSAEFPKEGPSILRIQQVVRGDSAAYFCASSPPGRANTEAFFGQGTRLTVV.

CDR3 bases: TGCGCCAGCAGCGCGGACTGGACGAGGACTTCAAACACCGGGGAGCTGTTTTTT. Protein sequence: CASSADWTRTSNTGELFF. The chain is built from TRBV5-1 and TRBJ2-2; a possible D gene is TRBD2 (5 bases). Germline V gene sequence: CDR1 SGHRS, CDR2 YFSETQ. Trimming took off 4 bases at V and 2 bases at J, with 21 bases between the two ends. This CDR3 has 18 residues.

The rearrangement uses TRBV27 and TRBJ1-5; 9 positions match TRBD1. V gave up 5 bases and J gave up 2 bases; unmatched junction bases: 7. The germline V gene encodes CDR1 MNHEY and CDR2 SMNVEV (reference sequence). The CDR3 spans 16 residues. CDR3 region: CASSMTGGLRNQPQHF. The DNA of the CDR3 is TGTGCCAGCAGTATGACAGGGGGGTTGCGCAATCAGCCCCAGCATTTT.

A single count supports this clone. The chain uses TRBV7-9 and TRBJ2-1; perhaps TRBD2 as D (6 bases). The CDR3 has 13 residues. The germline CDR1 and CDR2 sequences are SEHNR and FQNEAQ (reference sequence). Trimming shortened V by 5 bases and J by 9 bases, and 14 bases separated the two germline ends. The CDR3: CASSDTSLGEQFF. In DNA form, the CDR3 reads TGTGCCAGCAGCGATACTAGCCTGGGTGAGCAGTTCTTC. The complete variable domain, with remaining parts taken from reference TRBV7-9 and TRBJ2-1, reads DTGVSQNPRHKITKRGQNVTFRCDPISEHNRLYWYRQTLGQGPEFLTYFQNEAQLEKSRLLSDRFSAERPKGSFSTLEIQRTEQGDSAMYLCASSDTSLGEQFFGPGTRLTVL.

The CDR3 DNA reads TGCGCCAGCAGCCAAGATCTCAGGACAGGGGCCAAAAACATTCAGTACTTC. This encodes CASSQDLRTGAKNIQYF. The chain combines TRBV4-1 with TRBJ2-4; 8 positions agree with TRBD1. The CDR3 is 17 residues long. The germline CDR1 and CDR2 sequences are MGHRA and YSYEKL. The J segment lost 1 base and the V segment lost 0 bases, leaving 5 bases of the junction unmatched.

This clone was observed a single time. J is TRBJ2-1 and V is TRBV28, with 11 positions matching TRBD2. Looked up from germline, CDR1 is MDHEN and CDR2 is SYDVKM. The ends lost 5 bases at V and 12 bases at J; junction bases unmatched: 12. The CDR3 totals 15 residues. The CDR3 nucleotides are TGTGCCAGCAGTCCTATAGCGGGAGGGCCTTCGTCGCAGTTCTTC. This gives the protein CASSPIAGGPSSQFF. Combining the CDR3 with reference TRBV28 and TRBJ2-1 gives the whole variable domain DVKVTQSSRYLVKRTGEKVFLECVQDMDHENMFWYRQDPGLGLRLIYFSYDVKMKEKGDIPEGYSVSREKKERFSLILESASTNQTSMYLCASSPIAGGPSSQFFGPGTRLTVL.

The CDR3 reads CASSQYPGLATSSYEQYF. The CDR3 nucleotides read TGCGCCAGCAGCCAGTACCCGGGACTAGCGACTTCCTCCTACGAGCAGTACTTC. The chain couples TRBV4-1 to TRBJ2-7; 10 nucleotides agree with TRBD2. Germline trimming cut 3 bases from V and 0 bases from J; bases unmatched to any gene: 11. The germline V gene encodes CDR1 MGHRA and CDR2 YSYEKL. The CDR3 sequence is 18 residues long.

The chain recombines TRBV6-1 with TRBJ1-1; D is perhaps TRBD1 (5 bases). V lost 5 bases and J lost 4, with 14 bases in between. Germline assignment: CDR1 MNHNS and CDR2 SASEGT. This CDR3 contains 14 residues. The CDR3 loop is CASSNRGGSTEAFF. In nucleotides, the CDR3 is TGTGCCAGCAGTAACCGGGGGGGAAGCACTGAAGCTTTCTTT.

This chain joins TRBV11-2 and TRBJ1-1; 8 nucleotides line up with TRBD1. V lost 5 bases and J lost 11; bases outside the gene matches: 13. Germline V gene sequence: CDR1 SGHAT, CDR2 FQNNGV. This CDR3 has 14 amino acids. CDR3 nucleotides: TGTGCCAGCAGCCCGAGCGGGACAGGCTCAGGCGCTTTCTTT. It translates to CASSPSGTGSGAFF.

The chain joins TRBV18 to TRBJ1-2; D is perhaps TRBD1 (5 bases). The CDR3 contains 13 residues. CDR1 and CDR2 from the germline V gene are KGHSH and LQKENI. V lost 10 bases to trimming and J lost 0 bases, with 12 bases between them. CDR3: CATRQLANYGYTF. The CDR3 region has the DNA TGTGCCACCAGACAGTTAGCTAACTATGGCTACACCTTC.

The chain couples TRBV7-9 to TRBJ2-5; no reliable D call. Germline CDR1 and CDR2: SEHNR and FQNEAQ (reference sequence). The CDR3 covers 13 residues. V gave up 3 bases and J gave up 2 bases, with 7 bases separating them. The DNA for the CDR3 is TGTGCCAGCAGCTTGCAGAAACAAGAGACCCAGTACTTC. It codes for CASSLQKQETQYF.

The chain combines TRBV19 with TRBJ1-5; D is perhaps TRBD1 (5 bases). The V end lost 5 bases, the J end lost 2 bases, and 13 bases lay between the germline ends. CDR3 length equals 15 residues. The germline V gene has CDR1 LNHDA and CDR2 SQIVND (reference sequence). The CDR3 sequence is CASSLDILGNQPQHF. The CDR3 DNA reads TGTGCCAGTAGTTTGGACATCTTGGGCAATCAGCCCCAGCATTTT.

The J gene is TRBJ2-1, the V gene TRBV11-2; 7 bases line up with TRBD1. This CDR3 region has 17 residues. Germline-derived CDR1 and CDR2 are SGHAT and FQNNGV. The V gene end was trimmed by 0 bases and the J gene end by 4 bases; junction bases not matched to a gene: 9. This CDR3 reads CASSLDSLTGNYNEQFF. The CDR3 DNA sequence: TGTGCCAGCAGCTTAGATTCGTTGACAGGGAATTACAATGAGCAGTTCTTC.

CDR3 in DNA: TGTGCCAGCAGCCCCGGGACAGGGTCCCATCAGCCCCAGCATTTT. Its protein is CASSPGTGSHQPQHF. The chain uses TRBV7-9 and TRBJ1-5, with 9 nucleotides matching TRBD1. CDR1 is SEHNR and CDR2 is FQNEAQ in the germline V gene (reference sequence). Losses at the gene ends were 5 bases for V and 5 bases for J; bases not matched to a gene: 7. This CDR3 has 15 amino acids. Looking up the rest from reference TRBV7-9 and TRBJ1-5 gives the full variable domain: DTGVSQNPRHKITKRGQNVTFRCDPISEHNRLYWYRQTLGQGPEFLTYFQNEAQLEKSRLLSDRFSAERPKGSFSTLEIQRTEQGDSAMYLCASSPGTGSHQPQHFGDGTRLSIL.

The chain couples TRBV4-1 to TRBJ2-2; 7 nucleotides line up with TRBD1. The ends lost 0 bases at V and 7 bases at J; junction bases unmatched: 5. Germline V CDR1 and CDR2: MGHRA, YSYEKL. The CDR3 has 15 residues. DNA for the CDR3: TGCGCCAGCAGCCAAGACAGGGGGTATTTCGGGGAGCTGTTTTTT. This translates into CASSQDRGYFGELFF.

The chain combines TRBV11-3 with TRBJ2-5, with 7 positions matching TRBD1. Trimming removed 4 bases from V and 2 bases from J; junction bases left unmatched: 4. The CDR3 extends over 14 amino acids. CDR1 SGHNT and CDR2 YENEEA come from the germline V gene. The CDR3 spells CASSSDRAQETQYF. DNA for the CDR3: TGTGCCAGCAGCTCTGACAGGGCTCAAGAGACCCAGTACTTC.

V is TRBV5-6 and J is TRBJ2-7; 9 bases line up with TRBD2. In germline, CDR1 is SGHDT, CDR2 YYEEEE. The CDR3 loop spans 16 amino acids. V lost 2 bases and J lost 2; bases outside the gene matches: 8. The DNA of the CDR3 is TGTGCCAGCAGCTTACCAGCGGGGGGACTTACCTACGAGCAGTACTTC. Amino acid sequence: CASSLPAGGLTYEQYF.

The chain employs TRBV6-1 and TRBJ2-5; tentative D call: TRBD2 (5 bases). V shed 1 base and J shed 6 bases, with 12 bases lying between them. The germline CDR1 and CDR2 sequences are MNHNS and SASEGT. The CDR3 contains 14 residues. In DNA form, the CDR3 reads TGTGCCAGCAGTGAAGGGTCCGGGATTCAGACCCAGTACTTC. This sequence encodes CASSEGSGIQTQYF.

J is TRBJ2-5 and V is TRBV11-2, with a weak D call TRBD2 (5 bases). V lost 3 bases to trimming and J lost 5 bases, with 13 bases between them. The CDR3 totals 14 residues. Germline CDR1 is SGHAT and CDR2 is FQNNGV. CDR3 residues: CASSLGYTGETQYF. The CDR3 nucleotides read TGTGCCAGCAGCTTGGGGTATACGGGGGAGACCCAGTACTTC.

The chain links TRBV10-3 to TRBJ2-3, with a possible D match to TRBD1 (6 bases). CDR1 ENHRY and CDR2 SYGVKD come from the germline V gene. CDR3 length: 16 amino acids. Trimming pared 7 bases from V and 5 bases from J, leaving 22 bases between. The CDR3 loop reads CAINKGVGSIGDTQYF. The CDR3 DNA reads TGTGCCATCAATAAGGGGGTGGGGTCAATTGGAGATACGCAGTATTTT.

The rearrangement joins TRBV29-1 to TRBJ1-2; 8 bases line up with TRBD1. The J segment lost 5 bases and the V segment lost 6 bases, leaving 8 bases of the junction unmatched. CDR1 is SQVTM and CDR2 is ANQGSEA in the germline V gene. CDR3 length equals 13 residues. As DNA, the CDR3 is TGCAGCGTATTAGGACAGGGCTTATATGGCTACACCTTC. Translating gives CSVLGQGLYGYTF.

The CDR3 sequence is CSVELGQAKNIQYF. The CDR3 nucleotides are TGCAGCGTTGAATTAGGACAGGCCAAAAACATTCAGTACTTC. The chain employs TRBV29-1 and TRBJ2-4; D might be TRBD1 (6 bases). The CDR3 has 14 amino acids. V was pared by 2 bases and J by 1 base, with 9 bases between. CDR1 and CDR2 (germline): SQVTM, ANQGSEA.

This chain connects TRBV7-3 to TRBJ2-5; 8 bases are a match to TRBD1. CDR3 length: 14 residues. V lost 4 bases to trimming and J lost 2 bases; unmatched junction nucleotides: 3. CDR1 and CDR2 (germline): SGHTA, FQGTGA. CDR3 protein: CASSWTGRQETQYF. CDR3 coding DNA: TGTGCCAGCAGCTGGACAGGGAGGCAAGAGACCCAGTACTTC.

This clone was seen a single time. This chain's CDR3 is CASSFWTGNTEAFF. CDR3 bases: TGTGCCAGCAGCTTTTGGACAGGGAACACTGAAGCTTTCTTT. The chain links TRBV7-9 to TRBJ1-1; 7 nucleotides align to TRBD1. The ends lost 3 bases at V and 1 base at J; junction bases unmatched: 2. The CDR3 totals 14 residues. CDR1 and CDR2 from the germline V gene are SEHNR and FQNEAQ (reference sequence).

This rearrangement joins TRBV12-5 to TRBJ2-3; D not certain. Germline V gene lookup returns CDR1 LGHNT and CDR2 FRNRAP. The V gene lost 1 base and the J gene lost 0 bases, with 8 bases spanning the gap. This CDR3 is 15 amino acids long. CDR3 DNA sequence: TGTGCTAGTGGTTTGGGCCGGGTTAGCACAGATACGCAGTATTTT. This translates into CASGLGRVSTDTQYF.